This record covers a single TCR beta chain. The antigen remains undetermined. This sample was included in a study of cytomegalovirus exposure and HLA in healthy donors. General observations from the study: One later analysis, an examination of the 120 or so validation repertoires, found that first-cohort TCR clusters tended to co-occur in them. There were a few CMV-associated chains whose specificity for CMV antigens was confirmed in vitro. The classifier, whose performance was assessed in both the original and validation cohorts, reportedly diagnosed cytomegalovirus status with high specificity and sensitivity. It was 150 to 200 TCR beta chains that were listed as cytomegalovirus-associated.

Some clones are missing from TCRdb's copy, which holds only in-frame ones; the method was immunoSEQ multiplex PCR. The sample holds roughly 150,000 clones; around 85% are singletons and the top ten take 2% to 2.5%. Germline CDR1 reads MNHEY; CDR2 reads SVGAGI. The V and J ends lost 0 bases and 11 bases respectively, with 11 bases between them. CDR3 length: 13 residues. This sequence was found in a young man in good health and CMV-seropositive. The chain has TRBV6-5 and TRBJ2-1, with a possible D match to TRBD2 (5 bases). Material for sequencing was PBMCs. The CDR3 is CASSYSLRGKQFF. CDR3 in DNA: TGTGCCAGCAGTTACTCGCTTCGGGGAAAGCAGTTCTTC.